The rows below give T cell receptor beta chains drawn from one sample of a study of cytomegalovirus exposure and HLA in healthy donors. Libraries were prepared by immunoSEQ multiplex PCR; TCRdb keeps only in-frame clonotypes and omits some of them. The data show 65,000 or so clones, about 72% seen once. What was sequenced was PBMCs. Receptor source: a woman aged 40 to 49 in good health and CMV-seropositive. Each CDR3 is given with its conserved first and last residue. D genes are given only for firm matches. Some rows mark clone size as missing; the rest say once, few, many or name a class of expanded clone.

v_call	d_call	j_call	clone_size	cdr3_nt	cdr3_aa
TRBV6-1	TRBD1	TRBJ2-7	.	TGTGCCAGCAGTTGGGACAGGGACTACGAGCAGTACTTC	CASSWDRDYEQYF
TRBV14	TRBD1	TRBJ2-5	.	TGTGCCAGCAGCTGGGACAGGGAGGAGACCCAGTACTTC	CASSWDREETQYF
TRBV4-1	.	TRBJ2-5	.	TGCGCCAGCAGCCAAGTTTTCGCGATAGAGACCCAGTACTTC	CASSQVFAIETQYF
TRBV7-2	TRBD1	TRBJ1-6	.	TGTGCCAGCAGCTTAGGTGGGACAGAGAATTCACCCCTCCACTTT	CASSLGGTENSPLHF
TRBV19	TRBD1	TRBJ1-1	.	TGTGCCAGTAGTATGGGGGACAGTTCTGAAGCTTTCTTT	CASSMGDSSEAFF
TRBV19	.	TRBJ1-2	.	TGTGCCAGTACCCGACGCGATTCAGGGGCTAACTATGGCTACACCTTC	CASTRRDSGANYGYTF
TRBV7-6	TRBD1	TRBJ1-2	few	TGTGCCAGCAGCTCCTGGACAGGTCAAGGCTACACCTTC	CASSSWTGQGYTF
TRBV7-9	TRBD1	TRBJ1-3	once	TGTGCCAGCAGGGGGACAGCTAGAAGCGGGCTTGAATACACCATATATTTT	CASRGTARSGLEYTIYF
TRBV5-1	TRBD1	TRBJ1-1	.	TGCGCCAGCAGCGCGTCAGGGGGCCGGACTGAAGCTTTCTTT	CASSASGGRTEAFF
TRBV28	TRBD2	TRBJ2-5	.	TGTGCCAGCAGTTTTAGCGGGGGGGTGCAAGAGACCCAGTACTTC	CASSFSGGVQETQYF
TRBV6-1	TRBD1	TRBJ1-2	once	TGTGCCAGCAGTGATTCAGGGGGCTTTGGCTACACCTTC	CASSDSGGFGYTF
TRBV6-5	.	TRBJ1-1	.	TGTGCCAGCAGTTACCGAAGGGGGACTGAAGCTTTCTTT	CASSYRRGTEAFF
TRBV11-2	TRBD2	TRBJ2-1	once	TGTGCCAGCAGCTCACTAGCGATTTACAATGAGCAGTTCTTC	CASSSLAIYNEQFF
TRBV5-1	.	TRBJ1-2	.	TGCGCCAGCAGCTTGGAAGGGGTTCCTAACTATGGCTACACCTTC	CASSLEGVPNYGYTF
TRBV7-9	.	TRBJ2-1	.	TGTGCCAGCAGCCCCCAAAATTCCAATGAGCAGTTCTTC	CASSPQNSNEQFF
TRBV11-2	.	TRBJ2-7	.	TGTGCCAGCAGCTTAGTAGGTGGGGCGTACGAGCAGTACTTC	CASSLVGGAYEQYF
TRBV7-2	TRBD2	TRBJ2-3	.	TGTGCCAGCAGCCTTAGCGGGGGGGCGGATACGCAGTATTTT	CASSLSGGADTQYF
TRBV6-5	TRBD1	TRBJ2-7	few	TGTGCCAGCAGTTACGCATCGGGACAGGGAATCTACGAGCAGTACTTC	CASSYASGQGIYEQYF
TRBV6-5	.	TRBJ1-1	.	TGTGCCAGCAGTTACATCCGACAGATGAACACTGAAGCTTTCTTT	CASSYIRQMNTEAFF
TRBV19	TRBD1	TRBJ2-7	.	TGTGCCAGTAGTATCGAGGGACAGGTTGGTTACGAGCAGTACTTC	CASSIEGQVGYEQYF
TRBV7-2	TRBD2	TRBJ2-7	few	TGTGCCAGCACCAGACTAGCGGGGGGCCACGAGCAGTACTTC	CASTRLAGGHEQYF
TRBV11-2	.	TRBJ2-7	few	TGTGCCAGCAGCTTGGGCCCCACGGACGAGCAGTACTTC	CASSLGPTDEQYF